Below are 10 T cell receptor beta chains sequenced from a single sample in a study of T cells after yellow fever vaccination. TCRdb itself ran the 5' RACE reads through MiXCR, one entry per CDR3 protein. The sample contains under 250,000 distinct CDR3 sequences, 6.5% to 8.5% of which appear only once. Sequencing was performed on CD4+ T cells sorted from PBMCs, taken 15 days after the yellow fever booster vaccination. Receptors were obtained from a man aged 30 to 39 who received the YFV17D yellow fever vaccine.

This clonotype came up a few times. The V call is TRBV15, the J call TRBJ2-5, with TRBD2 as a possible D gene (6 bases). CDR1 LNHNV and CDR2 YYDKDF come from the germline V gene (reference sequence). V shed 6 bases and J shed 7 bases, with 15 bases lying between them. The CDR3 covers 13 residues. CDR3 protein: CATRKSGPGTQYF. The CDR3 nucleotides are TGTGCCACCAGGAAGAGCGGGCCTGGGACCCAGTACTTC.

This clonotype was counted at least ten times. The genes are TRBV20-1 and TRBJ2-7; 11 nucleotides match TRBD1. The CDR3 contains 14 residues. CDR1 DFQATT and CDR2 SNEGSKA come from the germline V gene (reference sequence). V lost 7 bases and J lost 5; bases outside the gene matches: 10. Here the CDR3 reads CSVHFGTGGNEQYF. The CDR3 coding sequence is TGCAGTGTTCACTTTGGGACAGGGGGTAACGAGCAGTACTTC.

The rearrangement joins TRBV5-6 to TRBJ2-5, with D perhaps TRBD2 (5 bases). Deletions cut 4 bases from V and 3 bases from J, with 19 bases between. CDR1 is SGHDT, CDR2 YYEEEE, per germline. There are 16 residues in the CDR3. The CDR3 is CASSPPSGKNEETQYF. The CDR3 DNA reads as TGTGCCAGCAGCCCCCCGAGCGGCAAAAACGAAGAGACCCAGTACTTC. The full variable domain, with the rest looked up from reference TRBV5-6 and TRBJ2-5, is DAGVTQSPTHLIKTRGQQVTLRCSPKSGHDTVSWYQQALGQGPQFIFQYYEEEERQRGNFPDRFSGHQFPNYSSELNVNALLLGDSALYLCASSPPSGKNEETQYFGPGTRLLVL.

The gene calls are TRBV18 and TRBJ2-5; D is ambiguous. V lost 6 bases, J lost 5 bases, and 13 bases lay in between. The CDR3 totals 13 residues. Per the germline V gene, CDR1 is KGHSH and CDR2 is LQKENI. The CDR3 protein is CASSISSGETQYF. The CDR3 region has the DNA TGTGCCAGCTCCATATCTTCTGGTGAGACCCAGTACTTC.

This rearrangement joins TRBV20-1 to TRBJ2-5; 8 nucleotides agree with TRBD1. CDR3 length equals 14 residues. J was trimmed by 3 bases and V by 5 bases; bases with no gene match: 8. Germline V CDR1 and CDR2: DFQATT, SNEGSKA (reference sequence). The CDR3: CSAAHRGWKETQYF. In DNA form, the CDR3 reads TGCAGTGCTGCCCACAGGGGGTGGAAAGAGACCCAGTACTTC.

This clonotype was observed a handful of times. The V and J genes are TRBV7-2 and TRBJ2-7, with 11 bases that match TRBD2. From germline, CDR1 is SGHTA and CDR2 FQGNSA. The CDR3 covers 14 residues. V was clipped by 2 bases and J by 5 bases; unmatched bases: 2. CDR3 residues: CASSLRLAGNEQYF. The CDR3 DNA sequence: TGTGCCAGCAGCTTAAGACTAGCGGGAAACGAGCAGTACTTC.

This clonotype was seen a few times. The V call is TRBV4-2, the J call TRBJ2-7, with 7 bases fitting TRBD2. The CDR3 sequence is 17 residues long. Germline values: CDR1 LGHNA, CDR2 YNFKEQ. Losses at the gene ends were 0 bases for V and 4 bases for J; bases not matched to a gene: 12. The CDR3 nucleotides are TGTGCCAGCAGCCAAGATAGAAGCCGCGGGAGTAGGTACGAGCAGTACTTC. Its translation is CASSQDRSRGSRYEQYF.

The rearrangement uses TRBV5-6 and TRBJ2-5, with a possible D match to TRBD2 (6 bases). Germline CDR1 and CDR2: SGHDT and YYEEEE. Trimming took 3 bases from V and 7 from J, leaving 16 bases between them. CDR3 length: 14 amino acids. CDR3: CASSWGLSRSTQYF. In nucleotides, the CDR3 is TGTGCCAGCAGCTGGGGACTGAGCCGGTCGACCCAGTACTTC.

Concerning this clonotype itself: It may be a read error: a sequence one base away is much more abundant. The V gene is TRBV5-1, the J gene TRBJ2-6; no clear D. The CDR3 extends over 14 amino acids. The germline gives CDR1 SGHRS, CDR2 YFSETQ. DNA for the CDR3: TGCGCCAGCAGCTTCTCCTCTGAGGCCAACGTCCTGACTTTC. Its protein is CASSFSSEANVLTF.

As to this clonotype: With a much larger clone just one base away, this may be a read error. The chain carries TRBV11-2 and TRBJ2-7; 10 bases map to TRBD1. Germline loops: CDR1 SGHAT, CDR2 FQNNGV. The CDR3 runs to 13 residues. CDR3 in amino acids: CASSLDRGGELYF. The DNA of the CDR3 is TGTGCCAGCAGCTTGGACAGGGGGGGCGAGCTGTACTTC.